This T cell receptor beta chain emerged from a study of glioma-infiltrating T cells. Using RNA template, CDR3s of TCR alpha and beta were amplified with iRepertoire arm-PCR. TCRdb reprocessed the multiplex PCR reads via MiXCR and lists one record per CDR3 protein. This sample has about 400,000 distinct CDR3 sequences, with 41% found just once. The study, taken as a whole, reports: Above-expected tissue-blood divergence occurred in all gliomas, most in low-grade ones.

This clonotype was counted ten times or more. Its antigen remains unidentified. This sequence originates from a human donor with low-grade glioma or glioblastoma, undergoing nonglioma brain surgery, or in good health (not recorded which). Source material: glioma tissue, nonneoplastic brain tissue, or PBMCs (not recorded which).

CDR3 protein: CASSFVGTGSVNEQFF. The CDR3 DNA is TGTGCCAGCAGTTTTGTCGGGACAGGGAGTGTCAATGAGCAGTTCTTC. The J gene is TRBJ2-1, the V gene TRBV27; 9 nucleotides line up with TRBD1. The CDR3 is 16 amino acids. Germline V gene lookup returns CDR1 MNHEY and CDR2 SMNVEV (reference sequence). Unmatched junction bases numbered 9, after V lost 3 bases and J lost 6 bases.